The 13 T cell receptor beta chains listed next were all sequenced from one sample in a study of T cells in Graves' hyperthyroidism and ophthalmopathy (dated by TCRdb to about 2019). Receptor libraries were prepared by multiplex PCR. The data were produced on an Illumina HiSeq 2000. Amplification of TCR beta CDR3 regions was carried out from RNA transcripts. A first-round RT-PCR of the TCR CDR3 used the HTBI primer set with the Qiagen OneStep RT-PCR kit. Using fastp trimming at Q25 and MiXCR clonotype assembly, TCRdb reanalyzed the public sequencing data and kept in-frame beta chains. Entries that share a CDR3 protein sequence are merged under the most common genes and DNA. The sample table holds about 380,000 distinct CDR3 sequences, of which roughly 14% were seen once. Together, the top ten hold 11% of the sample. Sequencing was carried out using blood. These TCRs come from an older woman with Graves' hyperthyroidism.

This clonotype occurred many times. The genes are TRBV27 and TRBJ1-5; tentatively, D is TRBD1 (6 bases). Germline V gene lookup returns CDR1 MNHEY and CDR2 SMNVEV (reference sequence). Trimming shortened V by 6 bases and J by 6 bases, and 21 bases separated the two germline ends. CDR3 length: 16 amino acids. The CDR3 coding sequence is TGTGCCAGCAGATTTGAGGGACACCGGCGGGGTCAGCCCCAGCATTTT. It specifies CASRFEGHRRGQPQHF.

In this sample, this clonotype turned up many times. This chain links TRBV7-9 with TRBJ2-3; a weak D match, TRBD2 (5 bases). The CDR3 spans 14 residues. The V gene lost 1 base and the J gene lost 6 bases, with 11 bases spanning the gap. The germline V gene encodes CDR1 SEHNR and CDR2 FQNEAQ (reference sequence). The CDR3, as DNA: TGTGCCAGCAGCTTAGAAACTGGAGGCGATACGCAGTATTTT. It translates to CASSLETGGDTQYF.

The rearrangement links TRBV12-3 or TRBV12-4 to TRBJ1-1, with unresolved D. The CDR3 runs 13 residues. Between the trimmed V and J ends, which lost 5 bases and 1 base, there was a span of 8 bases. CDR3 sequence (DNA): TGTGCCAGCAGTGGCAGCACGAACACTGAAGCTTTCTTT. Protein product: CASSGSTNTEAFF.

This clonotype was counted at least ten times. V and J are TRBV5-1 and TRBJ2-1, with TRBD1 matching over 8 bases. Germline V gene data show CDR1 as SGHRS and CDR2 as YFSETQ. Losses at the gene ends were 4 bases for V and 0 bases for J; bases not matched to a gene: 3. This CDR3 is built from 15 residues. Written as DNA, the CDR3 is TGCGCCAGCAGCGATGGACAGGGCTCCTACAATGAGCAGTTCTTC. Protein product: CASSDGQGSYNEQFF.

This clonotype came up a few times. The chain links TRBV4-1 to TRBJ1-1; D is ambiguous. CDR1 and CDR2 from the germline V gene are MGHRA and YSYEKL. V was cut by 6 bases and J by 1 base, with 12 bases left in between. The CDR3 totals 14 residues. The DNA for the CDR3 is TGCGCCAGCAGTGCCGTGACAAGGAACACTGAAGCTTTCTTT. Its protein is CASSAVTRNTEAFF.

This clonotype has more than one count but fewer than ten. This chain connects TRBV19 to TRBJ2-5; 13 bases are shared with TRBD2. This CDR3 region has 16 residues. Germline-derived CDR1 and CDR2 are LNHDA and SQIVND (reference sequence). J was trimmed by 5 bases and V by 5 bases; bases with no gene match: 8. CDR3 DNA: TGTGCCAGTAGTGTATATGGGACTAGCGGGGCCGAGACCCAGTACTTC. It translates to CASSVYGTSGAETQYF.

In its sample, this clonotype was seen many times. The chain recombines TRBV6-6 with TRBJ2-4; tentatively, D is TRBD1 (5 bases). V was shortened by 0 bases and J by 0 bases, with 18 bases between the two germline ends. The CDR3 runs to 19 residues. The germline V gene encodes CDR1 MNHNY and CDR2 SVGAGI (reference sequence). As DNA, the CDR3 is TGTGCCAGCAGTTACTCGCGTGTTCGGTCAGGGCTAGCCAAAAACATTCAGTACTTC. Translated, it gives CASSYSRVRSGLAKNIQYF.

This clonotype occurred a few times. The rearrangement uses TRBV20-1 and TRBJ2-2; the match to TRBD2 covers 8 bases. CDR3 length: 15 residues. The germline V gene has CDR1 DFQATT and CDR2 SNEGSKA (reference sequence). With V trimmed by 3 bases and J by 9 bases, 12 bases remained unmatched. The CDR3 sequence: CSASSRAGATRELFF. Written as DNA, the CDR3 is TGCAGTGCTAGTTCCCGAGCGGGAGCAACCCGGGAGCTGTTTTTT.

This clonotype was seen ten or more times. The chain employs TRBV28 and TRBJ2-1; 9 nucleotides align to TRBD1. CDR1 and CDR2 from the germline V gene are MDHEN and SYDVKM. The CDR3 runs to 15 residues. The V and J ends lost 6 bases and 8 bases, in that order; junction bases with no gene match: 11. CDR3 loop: CASSYPGTGRDEQFF. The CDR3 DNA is TGTGCCAGCAGCTACCCCGGGACAGGGCGCGATGAGCAGTTCTTC.

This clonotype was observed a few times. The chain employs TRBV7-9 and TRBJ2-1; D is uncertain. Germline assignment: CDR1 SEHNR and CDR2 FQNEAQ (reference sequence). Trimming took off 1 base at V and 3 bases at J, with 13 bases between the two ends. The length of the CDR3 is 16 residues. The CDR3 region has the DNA TGTGCCAGCAGCTTAGGCGCGCAACTGGACTACAATGAGCAGTTCTTC. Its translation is CASSLGAQLDYNEQFF.

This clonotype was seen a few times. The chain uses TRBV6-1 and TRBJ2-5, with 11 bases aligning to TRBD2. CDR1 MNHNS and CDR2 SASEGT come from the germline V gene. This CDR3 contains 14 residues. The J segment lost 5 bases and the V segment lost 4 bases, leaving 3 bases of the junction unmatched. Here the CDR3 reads CASSASGRFETQYF. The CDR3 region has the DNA TGTGCCAGCAGTGCTAGCGGGAGGTTCGAGACCCAGTACTTC.

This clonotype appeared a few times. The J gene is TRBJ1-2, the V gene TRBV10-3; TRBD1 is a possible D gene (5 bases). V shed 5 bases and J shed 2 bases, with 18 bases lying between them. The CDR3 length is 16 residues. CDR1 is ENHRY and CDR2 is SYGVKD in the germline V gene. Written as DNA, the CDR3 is TGTGCCATCAGTCCGAACGCCGGGGGGTTCAACTATGGCTACACCTTC. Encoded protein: CAISPNAGGFNYGYTF.

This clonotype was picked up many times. CDR3 in DNA: TGCGCCAGCCGGTACGACAGCGGCCTCGGCGGTGAGCAGTTCTTC. Amino acids: CASRYDSGLGGEQFF. The chain couples TRBV5-1 to TRBJ2-1; D may correspond to TRBD1 or TRBD2 (5 bases each). The ends were cut back, 7 bases at V and 9 bases at J, with 23 bases in the middle. CDR3 length equals 15 residues. CDR1 and CDR2 (germline): SGHRS, YFSETQ.